The rows below give T cell receptor beta chains drawn from one sample of a study of blood T cell repertoires in COVID-19. Profiling relied on immunoSEQ multiplex PCR, and the TCRdb table lists in-frame clones only, not all of them. The sample records about 65,000 clones, over 80% being singletons. Input material: peripheral blood. These receptors all stem from a human donor in a cohort sampled during active COVID-19. Both conserved end residues are part of each CDR3. Each record gives: CDR3 protein, CDR3 DNA, V gene, D gene, J gene. A D gene is named only where the DNA matches it firmly.

CASSSYLSGGSTDTQYF TGTGCCAGCAGTTCCTACCTTAGCGGGGGAAGCACAGATACGCAGTATTTT TRBV28 TRBD2 TRBJ2-3
CASSRNSGTNEKLFF TGTGCCAGCAGTCGCAACTCAGGAACTAATGAAAAACTGTTTTTT TRBV6-5 NA TRBJ1-4
CSLKTRGLAGHNEQFF TGCAGCCTAAAGACAAGGGGGCTAGCGGGGCACAATGAGCAGTTCTTC TRBV29-1 TRBD2 TRBJ2-1
CASSWDRDPVPEQYF TGTGCCAGCAGCTGGGACAGGGACCCCGTCCCCGAGCAGTACTTC TRBV3-1/TRBV3-2 TRBD1 TRBJ2-7
CASSQVQDRDTDTQYF TGTGCCAGCAGCCAAGTCCAGGACAGAGACACAGATACGCAGTATTTT TRBV4-2 NA TRBJ2-3
CASSPLPADSPLHF TGTGCCAGCAGCCCCCTCCCCGCGGATTCACCCCTCCACTTT TRBV5-4 NA TRBJ1-6
CASSPRDRVSPLHF TGTGCCAGCAGTCCCCGGGACAGGGTTTCACCCCTCCACTTT TRBV6-5 TRBD1 TRBJ1-6
CASSLGQSAYNSPLHF TGTGCCAGCAGCTTAGGACAGTCCGCCTATAATTCACCCCTCCACTTT TRBV5-4 NA TRBJ1-6
CASSLGFRTGGAGNTIYF TGCGCCAGCAGCTTGGGGTTTCGGACAGGGGGAGCAGGAAACACCATATATTTT TRBV5-1 TRBD1 TRBJ1-3
CASSSERHSTDTQYF TGTGCCAGCAGCTCTGAGCGGCATAGCACAGATACGCAGTATTTT TRBV7-2 NA TRBJ2-3
CASRGGGSEKLFF TGTGCCAGCAGAGGGGGGGGGAGTGAAAAACTGTTTTTT TRBV28 NA TRBJ1-4
CASSLAGDSNTGELFF TGTGCCAGCAGCTTGGCGGGGGACAGCAACACCGGGGAGCTGTTTTTT TRBV5-5 NA TRBJ2-2
CASSLGGFRTDTQYF TGTGCCAGCAGCTTGGGAGGATTCCGCACAGATACGCAGTATTTT TRBV27 NA TRBJ2-3
CASSPQVPENSQYF TGCGCCAGCAGCCCGCAGGTCCCCGAGAATTCGCAGTATTTT TRBV5-1 NA TRBJ2-3
CASSTPGPAGYGYTF TGTGCCAGTAGTACTCCGGGACCAGCGGGCTATGGCTACACCTTC TRBV19 NA TRBJ1-2
CSVGTGSSNTEAFF TGCAGCGTGGGGACAGGGAGCTCGAACACTGAAGCTTTCTTT TRBV29-1 TRBD1 TRBJ1-1
CASSISESGRSGNTIYF TGTGCCAGTAGTATAAGCGAATCAGGGCGCTCTGGAAACACCATATATTTT TRBV19 NA TRBJ1-3
CASSHEVTINEQFF TGTGCCAGCAGCCATGAAGTGACTATCAATGAGCAGTTCTTC TRBV4-2 NA TRBJ2-1
CASSGGGHTDTQYF TGTGCCAGTAGCGGGGGGGGCCACACAGATACGCAGTATTTT TRBV19 TRBD2 TRBJ2-3
CASSFNNGYEQYF TGTGCCAGCAGCTTCAATAACGGCTACGAGCAGTACTTC TRBV7-8 NA TRBJ2-7